Given below is one T cell receptor (beta chain) in context. These data originate in a study of blood T cell repertoires in COVID-19. For the study at large: Samples representing acute and convalescent COVID-19 were sourced from the United States, Italy and Spain. The cDNA or gDNA used as material had been derived from T cells, B-cell-depleted T cells, or PBMCs.

Seattle cases were enrolled at active infection and followed longitudinally. Per the original data handling: Reference gene primer amplification gave nucleated cell count estimates. The assay was immunoSEQ multiplex PCR, and TCRdb's table has in-frame clones only and misses some. V and J calls and clone size are as listed in that table; D and trimming were resolved from the DNA. The repertoire consists of 410,000 or so clones, with around nine tenths occurring once and the leading ten covering about 1.4%. Trimming took off 5 bases at V and 3 bases at J, with 16 bases between the two ends. The CDR3 contains 15 residues. Germline V gene sequence: CDR1 MNHEY, CDR2 SVGEGT.

The chain combines TRBV6-2 or TRBV6-3 with TRBJ1-1, with TRBD1 as a possible D gene (6 bases). Sequencing used peripheral blood. The TCR originated in a woman aged 40 to 50 with COVID-19, enrolled during active disease. CDR3 region: CASSTRTVKDTEAFF. The DNA of the CDR3 is TGTGCCAGCAGTACCCGGACAGTCAAGGACACTGAAGCTTTCTTT.